This T cell receptor (beta chain) is drawn from a study of tumor-infiltrating lymphocytes in primary liver carcinoma. Using a constant-region primer together with ProtoScript II reverse transcriptase, TCR beta cDNA was made from roughly 540 ng of total RNA. A slightly modified ARM-PCR protocol with three nested multiplex PCR rounds produced these TCR beta libraries. TRBV1-TRBV30 forward primers paired with a C-beta reverse primer were used in the first two PCR rounds, which ran approximately 10 cycles each. Each CDR3 protein gets one entry after TCRdb re-called the multiplex PCR reads with MiXCR. The repertoire has approximately 190,000 distinct CDR3 sequences, roughly 80% of them found once; the top ten carry 15% to 20%. Both RNA and DNA were isolated together from roughly 20-30 mg of bulk tissue that had not been sorted. This CDR3 has 15 residues. The germline V gene encodes CDR1 LNHDA and CDR2 SQIVND (reference sequence).

Note on this clonotype: One junction end disagrees with the germline gene, perhaps due to a read error.

Material: tumor tissue from primary liver carcinoma. This rearrangement joins TRBV19 to TRBJ2-7; D may correspond to TRBD1 or TRBD2 (5 bases each). The sequence was collected from a man aged 40-55 years with primary liver carcinoma and hepatitis B virus infection. CDR3 amino acids: CASSPLRDGFGEPYF. The CDR3 DNA is TGTGCCAGTAGTCCCCTCCGGGACGGTTTTGGTGAGCCGTATTTC.